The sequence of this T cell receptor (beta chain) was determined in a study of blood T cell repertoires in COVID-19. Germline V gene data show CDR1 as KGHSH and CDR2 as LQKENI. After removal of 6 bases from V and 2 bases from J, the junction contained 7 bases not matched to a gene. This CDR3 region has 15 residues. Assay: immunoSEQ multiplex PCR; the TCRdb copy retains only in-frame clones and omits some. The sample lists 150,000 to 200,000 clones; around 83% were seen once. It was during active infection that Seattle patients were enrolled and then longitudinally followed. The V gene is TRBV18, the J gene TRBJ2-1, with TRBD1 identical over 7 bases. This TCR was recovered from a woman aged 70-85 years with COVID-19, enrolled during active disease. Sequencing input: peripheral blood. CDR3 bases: TGTGCCAGCTCCCCTGGACAGGCTACCTACAATGAGCAGTTCTTC. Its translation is CASSPGQATYNEQFF. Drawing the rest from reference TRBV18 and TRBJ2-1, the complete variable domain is NAGVMQNPRHLVRRRGQEARLRCSPMKGHSHVYWYRQLPEEGLKFMVYLQKENIIDESGMPKERFSAEFPKEGPSILRIQQVVRGDSAAYFCASSPGQATYNEQFFGPGTRLTVL.